The 13 T cell receptor beta chains below all came from one sample that was sequenced in a study of blood T cells in healthy people across ages. With a J-beta primer mix and a sample-barcoded 5' primer, a second PCR ran about 7 to 12 cycles. Using its own MiXCR run on the 5' RACE reads, TCRdb lists one record per CDR3 protein. The sample lists 1.5 million to 1.8 million distinct CDR3 sequences; approximately 43% were seen once. Sequenced input: blood. The origin of the receptors is a woman aged 18-29 years in good health.

V is TRBV20-1 and J is TRBJ2-7; no clear D. The CDR3 runs 12 residues. In germline, CDR1 is DFQATT, CDR2 SNEGSKA (reference sequence). Trimming took off 3 bases at V and 0 bases at J, with 6 bases between the two ends. In nucleotides, the CDR3 is TGCAGTGCTAGTATAGGCTCCTACGAGCAGTACTTC. Translating gives CSASIGSYEQYF.

The V call is TRBV5-1, the J call TRBJ2-3; D may be TRBD2 (6 bases). Trimming removed 4 bases from V and 1 base from J, with 13 bases in between. The CDR3 totals 15 residues. The germline V gene encodes CDR1 SGHRS and CDR2 YFSETQ. CDR3 sequence (DNA): TGCGCCAGCAGCCCATCGGCGGGACGCACAGATACGCAGTATTTT. Translated: CASSPSAGRTDTQYF.

This clonotype showed up just a few times. The CDR3 reads CSVDEENSYNEQFF. DNA of the CDR3: TGCAGCGTTGATGAAGAGAACTCCTACAATGAGCAGTTCTTC. The chain carries TRBV29-1 and TRBJ2-1; D call uncertain. CDR1 is SQVTM and CDR2 is ANQGSEA in the germline V gene. V dropped 3 bases and J dropped 0 bases, with 9 bases sitting between them. The CDR3 sequence is 14 residues long.

This chain uses TRBV10-3 with TRBJ2-1; possible D gene TRBD2, 5 bases. Judging by the DNA end, TRBJ2-7 fits better; the J call may be wrong. Germline V gene sequence: CDR1 ENHRY, CDR2 SYGVKD. The CDR3 sequence is 16 residues long. The CDR3: CAIGRTEISSYNEQYF. The CDR3 DNA reads TGTGCCATCGGCCGGACTGAGATAAGCTCCTACAATGAGCAGTACTTC.

This clonotype turned up a few times. The chain carries TRBV4-3 and TRBJ2-3; D is unclear. The germline CDR1 and CDR2 sequences are LGHNA and YSLEER. The V gene lost 3 bases and the J gene lost 2 bases, with 3 bases spanning the gap. The CDR3 runs 12 residues. This chain's CDR3 is CASSHATDTQYF. CDR3 nucleotide sequence: TGCGCCAGCAGCCACGCCACAGATACGCAGTATTTT.

About this clonotype itself: One end of the junction varies from germline; a read error may be responsible. This sequence joins TRBV4-2 and TRBJ1-2, with D tentatively TRBD1 (6 bases). The CDR3 runs to 17 residues. The germline gives CDR1 LGHNA, CDR2 YNFKEQ. CDR3 sequence reads: CASSQVPGGASYYGYTF. The CDR3 DNA is TGTGCCAGCAGCCAAGTTCCTGGGGGGGCGTCATACTACGGCTACACCTTC.

This clonotype came up a few times. The V gene is TRBV10-3, the J gene TRBJ2-7, with 10 bases matching TRBD2. Losses at the gene ends were 6 bases for V and 0 bases for J; bases not matched to a gene: 5. The germline CDR1 and CDR2 sequences are ENHRY and SYGVKD. This CDR3 contains 15 residues. The CDR3: CAISGGTSVSYEQYF. The CDR3 DNA reads as TGTGCCATCAGCGGCGGGACTAGCGTCTCCTACGAGCAGTACTTC.

This clonotype has only a few counts. The chain uses TRBV4-2 and TRBJ2-7; D gene unclear. Germline V gives CDR1 LGHNA, CDR2 YNFKEQ. V lost 8 bases and J 3 bases, leaving 17 bases between the germline ends. This CDR3 is 14 amino acids long. The CDR3: CASSRALNYYEQYF. The CDR3, as DNA: TGTGCCAGCTCACGGGCACTAAATTACTACGAGCAGTACTTC.

The table lists this clonotype with a few counts. The chain combines TRBV21-1 with TRBJ1-1. TRBV21-1 is a known pseudogene. The CDR3 length is 11 residues. The CDR3 here is CASSKSAEAFF. Here the CDR3 DNA reads TGTGCCAGCAGTAAGTCAGCTGAAGCTTTCTTT.

This rearrangement joins TRBV5-4 to TRBJ2-7; D perhaps matches TRBD2 (6 bases). The CDR3 runs to 15 residues. The V gene lost 3 bases and the J gene lost 5 bases, with 18 bases spanning the gap. Looked up from germline, CDR1 is SGHNT and CDR2 is YYREEE (reference sequence). CDR3 protein: CASSSLAGRINEQYF. CDR3 nucleotide sequence: TGTGCCAGCAGCTCCCTCGCCGGGAGAATCAACGAGCAGTACTTC.

J is TRBJ1-2 and V is TRBV12-3 or TRBV12-4; possibly TRBD1 for D (6 bases). V was pared by 2 bases and J by 3 bases, with 16 bases between. CDR3 size: 16 residues. The CDR3 loop reads CASSLLVGGAYYGYTF. The CDR3 DNA sequence: TGTGCCAGCAGTTTATTGGTCGGGGGGGCCTACTATGGCTACACCTTC.

A word on this clonotype: With a much larger clone just one base away, this may be a read error. This chain joins TRBV6-2 or TRBV6-3 and TRBJ1-2; perhaps TRBD1 as D (6 bases). V dropped 7 bases and J dropped 4 bases, with 10 bases sitting between them. Germline lookup yields CDR1 MNHEY and CDR2 SVGEGT. The CDR3 consists of 12 residues. The CDR3 DNA follows: TGTGCCAGCACCCAGGGGACCTATGGCTACACCTTC. Translated, it gives CASTQGTYGYTF.

The V gene is TRBV5-1, the J gene TRBJ2-1; TRBD2 matches at 8 bases. The CDR3 has 13 amino acids. Germline CDR1 and CDR2: SGHRS and YFSETQ. With V trimmed by 2 bases and J by 7 bases, 2 bases remained unmatched. The CDR3 loop is CASSFSGRNEQFF. The CDR3 bases are TGCGCCAGCAGCTTCAGCGGGAGAAATGAGCAGTTCTTC.